This T cell receptor beta chain was captured in a study of blood T cell repertoires in COVID-19. Turning to the study itself: Nucleic acid was either cDNA or gDNA, and it came from T cells, B-cell-depleted T cells, or PBMCs.

In germline, CDR1 is SQVTM, CDR2 ANQGSEA. The CDR3 is 11 residues long. Trimming pared 6 bases from V and 3 bases from J, leaving 9 bases between. Produced via immunoSEQ multiplex PCR; TCRdb's table is partial and in-frame only. The profile shows about 57,000 clones, about nine tenths of them singletons. The chain links TRBV29-1 to TRBJ2-7; D unclear. Sequencing was performed on peripheral blood. The source is an elderly woman with COVID-19, enrolled during active disease. The CDR3 sequence: CSVTLRYEQYF. In nucleotides, the CDR3 is TGCAGCGTAACTCTCCGCTACGAGCAGTACTTC.